This is a list of T cell receptor beta chains from one sample in a study of blood T cell repertoires in COVID-19. Here immunoSEQ multiplex PCR was the method, and the copy in TCRdb shows in-frame clones only, minus some. The table lists roughly 280,000 clones, around 86% of them singletons. The sample comprised peripheral blood. The receptors were sampled from a woman aged 55-70 years with COVID-19, enrolled during active disease. The CDR3 runs from the conserved cysteine through the conserved F or W. D genes are given only for firm matches. Rows may omit the clone size; those that give it use once, few, many or a size class.

TRBJ2-5 | . | TRBV24-1 | . | TGTGCCACCAGTGACCGGGGGACAGACGACCGAGAGACCCAGTACTTC | CATSDRGTDDRETQYF
TRBJ1-2 | . | TRBV30 | . | TGTGCCTGGAGCCGAGGCCCTCACTATGGCTACACCTTC | CAWSRGPHYGYTF
TRBJ2-1 | TRBD2 | TRBV7-2 | . | TGTGCCAGCAGGGGGGGACTAGCGGACCGGAGCTCCTACAATGAGCAGTTCTTC | CASRGGLADRSSYNEQFF
TRBJ2-1 | . | TRBV19 | . | TGTGCCAGTAGTTCGCTAGTAAGGGGAAACAATGAGCAGTTCTTC | CASSSLVRGNNEQFF
TRBJ2-2 | TRBD1 | TRBV5-1 | . | TGCGCCAGCAGCGATCCCGGGACAGGGATCACCGGGGAGCTGTTTTTT | CASSDPGTGITGELFF
TRBJ2-7 | TRBD1 | TRBV11-3 | . | TGTGCCAGCAGCGAGGGGGCGGGCTCGCACGAGCAGTACTTC | CASSEGAGSHEQYF
TRBJ1-5 | TRBD1 | TRBV7-7 | many | TGTGCCAGCAGCGATCCGGGACAGGGAAAATATAGCAATCAGCCCCAGCATTTT | CASSDPGQGKYSNQPQHF
TRBJ1-1 | . | TRBV10-2 | . | TGCGCCAGCAACAGGATGAACACTGAAGCTTTCTTT | CASNRMNTEAFF
TRBJ2-1 | . | TRBV25-1 | . | TGTGCCAGCAGTGGGACAGACACCCTCTCCTACAATGAGCAGTTCTTC | CASSGTDTLSYNEQFF
TRBJ2-7 | TRBD2 | TRBV5-8 | . | TGTGCCAGCAGCTTGATGGGACTAGCGGGCGAGCAGTACTTC | CASSLMGLAGEQYF
TRBJ2-1 | TRBD2 | TRBV6-5 | . | TGTGCCAGCAGCCTTGCGGGAGGGGGCAATGAGCAGTTCTTC | CASSLAGGGNEQFF
TRBJ1-2 | . | TRBV28 | once | TGTGCCAGCAGTTTACAGGTTTTTGGCTACACCTTC | CASSLQVFGYTF
TRBJ2-1 | . | TRBV10-1 | . | TGCGCCAGCAGTGAGACTAACAATGAGCAGTTCTTC | CASSETNNEQFF